These 21 T cell receptor beta chains share one sample of origin, sequenced in a study of T cells in women clearing cervical HPV infection (dated by TCRdb to 2016 to 2019). Receptor libraries were prepared by the immunoSEQ multiplex PCR assay. Imported from immuneACCESS, the table was reduced by TCRdb to in-frame sequences with V and J called. These copies leave out some clones; in studies compared against another copy, an unresolved V gene accounts for under half, and the cause of the remainder is not known. The sample table includes 25,000 to 35,000 clones. Around 19% of the sample is in the top ten clones. The sequenced material came from blood buffy coat. The receptors originated from a woman between 18 and 70 years old with a cervical HPV16 infection that either progressed to CIN3+ or cleared (not recorded which).

To note about this clone: The observed sequence ends 3 residues before the CDR3 terminus, with the missing tail filled in from the germline J gene. This chain joins TRBV27 and TRBJ2-5; 10 bases line up with TRBD1. The ends lost 4 bases at V and 5 bases at J; junction bases unmatched: 7. Per germline, CDR1 MNHEY and CDR2 SMNVEV (reference sequence). This CDR3 is built from 15 residues. The CDR3 DNA, read in part, is TGTGCCAGCAGTTCCGGACAGGGGGAAGTTGAGACC. Translation gives CASSSGQGEVET. The full CDR3 is CASSSGQGEVETQYF.

CDR3 region: CASGPGTDTQYF. The sequenced part of the CDR3 DNA is TGTGCTAGTGGTCCCGGCACAGATACG. The chain combines TRBV12-5 with TRBJ2-3; the D is unclear. Read sequence stops 3 residues before the CDR3 end, and the germline J gene provides the missing end. Germline V gene sequence: CDR1 LGHNT, CDR2 FRNRAP. The V end was cut by 5 bases, the J end by 1 base, with 4 bases between. The CDR3 length is 12 residues.

As to this clone: The junction shows a germline mismatch at one end, possibly a read error. Sequencing ends 3 residues short of the CDR3 end; the germline J gene provides the rest. V and J are TRBV5-1 and TRBJ1-1, with a weak D call TRBD1 (5 bases). This CDR3 spans 14 amino acids. Germline V gene lookup returns CDR1 SGHRS and CDR2 YFSETQ. The CDR3 DNA, read in part, is TGCGTCAGCAGCCACACCGGGGGGAACACTGAA. Its translation is CVSSHTGGNTE. The full-length CDR3 reads as CVSSHTGGNTEAFF.

A remark on this clone: The same CDR3 also results from other DNA sequences found in this sample. CDR3 DNA (partial): TGTGCCAGCAGCTTGGGCAGGAACACTGAA. Translated: CASSLGRNTE. The whole CDR3 sequence is CASSLGRNTEAFF. V usage is TRBV5-4 and J usage is TRBJ1-1; D ambiguous. The sequenced fragment ends 3 residues before the CDR3 boundary, so the rest is inferred from the germline J gene. The CDR3 contains 13 residues. The germline CDR1 and CDR2 sequences are SGHNT and YYREEE (reference sequence). The V and J ends lost 0 bases and 1 base respectively, with 4 bases between them.

Concerning this clone: The read comes to an end 3 residues before the CDR3 does, leaving the germline J gene to fill in the end. This specimen includes other DNA sequences encoding the same CDR3. The chain couples TRBV19 to TRBJ1-3; D is unresolved. In germline, CDR1 is LNHDA, CDR2 SQIVND (reference sequence). V was shortened by 6 bases and J by 5 bases, with 14 bases between the two germline ends. The CDR3 length is 14 residues. CDR3 residues: CASSPGVGRNTIYF. Incomplete CDR3 DNA: TGTGCCAGTAGCCCCGGTGTTGGGCGAAACACC.

A remark on this clone: The read falls 3 residues short of the CDR3 end, and the missing part is taken from the germline J gene. The chain carries TRBV5-1 and TRBJ1-1; D perhaps matches TRBD1 (5 bases). V was pared by 2 bases and J by 4 bases, with 18 bases between. CDR3 size: 16 residues. Germline V gene data show CDR1 as SGHRS and CDR2 as YFSETQ. The CDR3 sequence: CASSFTGGRDSTEAFF. The CDR3 DNA, read in part, is TGCGCCAGCAGCTTCACCGGGGGGAGGGATAGCACTGAA.

Concerning this clone: The read finishes 3 residues shy of the CDR3 end, and the germline J gene is used to complete it. This chain links TRBV5-1 with TRBJ2-3; possibly TRBD1 for D (5 bases). Germline CDR1 and CDR2: SGHRS and YFSETQ. The V and J ends lost 7 bases and 6 bases respectively, with 21 bases between them. The CDR3 sequence is 15 residues long. The CDR3 spells CASALQATKGDTQYF. Incomplete CDR3 DNA: TGCGCCAGCGCCCTCCAAGCCACTAAGGGGGATACG.

In the case of this clone: The observed sequence ends 3 residues before the CDR3 terminus, with the missing tail filled in from the germline J gene. The chain links TRBV28 to TRBJ2-1; 9 nucleotides align to TRBD2. Germline V lookup: CDR1 MDHEN, CDR2 SYDVKM. The ends lost 5 bases at V and 1 base at J; junction bases unmatched: 6. This CDR3 is 16 amino acids long. CDR3 sequence reads: CASSILGLASYNEQFF. The part of the CDR3 DNA that was read is TGTGCCAGCAGTATCCTGGGACTAGCTTCCTACAATGAG.

This clone is labeled medium-sized based on frequency. The CDR3 end lies 3 residues beyond the end of the read and is filled in from the germline J gene. The chain recombines TRBV19 with TRBJ1-1; maybe TRBD1 (6 bases). The CDR3 consists of 15 residues. Germline V gives CDR1 LNHDA, CDR2 SQIVND (reference sequence). V was cut by 6 bases and J by 1 base, with 15 bases left in between. CDR3 bases read: TGTGCCAGTAGGCGACAGGACATCGCGAACACTGAA. Its translation: CASRRQDIANTE. The full CDR3 reads CASRRQDIANTEAFF.

Concerning this clone: The read halts 3 residues ahead of the CDR3 end, with the missing end drawn from the germline J gene. The chain couples TRBV7-9 to TRBJ2-5, with D tentatively TRBD2 (6 bases). V lost 1 base, J lost 4 bases, and 7 bases lay in between. The CDR3 extends over 13 amino acids. In germline, CDR1 is SEHNR, CDR2 FQNEAQ (reference sequence). This CDR3 reads CASSLGRGETQYF. The DNA read from the CDR3 is TGTGCCAGCAGCTTAGGGCGGGGAGAGACC.

Concerning this clone: The read halts 3 residues ahead of the CDR3 end, with the missing end drawn from the germline J gene. The rearrangement uses TRBV5-6 and TRBJ2-3, with D tentatively TRBD2 (6 bases). CDR3 length: 15 residues. V dropped 0 bases and J dropped 0 bases, with 8 bases sitting between them. The V gene's germline CDR1 is SGHDT and CDR2 YYEEEE. The sequenced part of the CDR3 DNA is TGTGCCAGCAGCTTGGGTGGGGGGAGCACAGATACG. Translation gives CASSLGGGSTDT. The entire CDR3 protein reads CASSLGGGSTDTQYF.

The sequenced part of the CDR3 DNA is TGTGCCAGCAGCCCACAGGGGAGGCCTCTTCAGCCC. Its protein product is CASSPQGRPLQP. The CDR3 as a whole reads CASSPQGRPLQPQHF. This chain joins TRBV5-6 and TRBJ1-5, with 7 positions matching TRBD1. The CDR3 end falls 3 residues outside the read, so it is completed with the germline J gene. The CDR3 runs 15 residues. Germline lookup yields CDR1 SGHDT and CDR2 YYEEEE. V dropped 4 bases and J dropped 6; count of bases not matched to a gene: 10.

On this clone itself: Germline and junction disagree at one end, which may indicate a read error. The same CDR3 can be traced to other DNA sequences in this sample. Partial CDR3 DNA: TGTGCCAGCAGCGAGACAGCTATCTCTGGAAACACT. It is translated as CASSETAISGNT. The full CDR3 is CASSETAISGNTIYF. The chain employs TRBV7-2 and TRBJ1-3; weak D call: TRBD1 (5 bases). The observed sequence ends 3 residues before the CDR3 terminus, with the missing tail filled in from the germline J gene. From germline, CDR1 is SGHTA and CDR2 FQGNSA. The CDR3 is made up of 15 amino acids.

Points on this clone: The CDR3 is cut off 3 residues early in the read; its end comes from the germline J gene. The rearrangement uses TRBV5-1 and TRBJ1-1; 8 bases fit TRBD1. The CDR3 has 13 amino acids. CDR1 SGHRS and CDR2 YFSETQ come from the germline V gene. Trimming removed 4 bases from V and 3 bases from J; junction bases left unmatched: 2. The CDR3 here is CASSMTGDTEAFF. Incomplete CDR3 DNA: TGCGCCAGCAGCATGACAGGGGACACTGAA.

About this clone itself: Sequencing ends 3 residues short of the CDR3 end; the germline J gene provides the rest. Distinct nucleotide sequences in the sample also encode this CDR3. V usage is TRBV18 and J usage is TRBJ2-1, with 10 nucleotides matching TRBD2. V gave up 3 bases and J gave up 7 bases; unmatched junction bases: 9. The CDR3 contains 16 residues. The germline V gene encodes CDR1 KGHSH and CDR2 LQKENI. The covered CDR3 bases are TGTGCCAGCTCACCTCCTTCTAGCGGGGGAGGGAATGAG. Protein product: CASSPPSSGGGNE. The full CDR3 is CASSPPSSGGGNEQFF.

As for this clone: The read stops 3 residues short of the end of the CDR3; the missing end is completed from the germline J gene. The chain employs TRBV27 and TRBJ2-3; 11 bases map to TRBD2. The CDR3 has 17 residues. Germline CDR1 and CDR2: MNHEY and SMNVEV (reference sequence). Incomplete CDR3 DNA: TGTGCCAGCAGTTTAACGTCCCCACTAGCGGGAGTTGGCGCG. Translated: CASSLTSPLAGVGA. The CDR3 in full is CASSLTSPLAGVGAQYF.

Details on this clone: The CDR3 end falls 3 residues outside the read, so it is completed with the germline J gene. J is TRBJ2-5 and V is TRBV5-1, with 14 bases lining up with TRBD2. CDR1 is SGHRS, CDR2 YFSETQ, per germline. J was trimmed by 4 bases and V by 1 base; bases with no gene match: 6. The CDR3 covers 17 residues. The DNA read from the CDR3 is TGCGCCAGCAGCTTGATGGGACTAGCGGGGGTTGGAGAGACC. This gives the protein CASSLMGLAGVGET. In full, the CDR3 reads CASSLMGLAGVGETQYF.

As regards this clone: The CDR3 end lies 3 residues beyond the end of the read and is filled in from the germline J gene. The chain joins TRBV2 to TRBJ1-2; maybe TRBD1 (5 bases). Trimming shortened V by 10 bases and J by 3 bases, and 21 bases separated the two germline ends. This CDR3 has 15 residues. The germline V gene encodes CDR1 SNHLY and CDR2 FYNNEI. The CDR3: CATQGQGTTDYGYTF. The sequenced CDR3 bases are TGTGCCACCCAAGGACAAGGCACGACCGACTATGGC.

Worth noting for this clone: The sequence runs out 3 residues before the end of the CDR3; the remainder is reconstructed from the germline J gene. This rearrangement joins TRBV7-9 to TRBJ1-4; tentatively, D is TRBD1 (6 bases). The CDR3 loop spans 15 amino acids. V was pared by 4 bases and J by 7 bases, with 16 bases between. The V gene's germline CDR1 is SEHNR and CDR2 FQNEAQ (reference sequence). This CDR3 reads CASSYRWGGGEKLFF. The CDR3 bases that were read are TGTGCCAGCAGCTATAGATGGGGGGGCGGTGAAAAA.

In the case of this clone: The CDR3 extends 3 residues past the end of the read, so its final part is completed from the germline J gene. The chain employs TRBV20-1 and TRBJ2-7; TRBD1 matches at 10 bases. Germline values: CDR1 DFQATT, CDR2 SNEGSKA (reference sequence). CDR3 size: 14 residues. V shed 4 bases, J shed 0 bases, and the junction held 3 bases outside the gene matches. Here the CDR3 reads CSAIGDRGSYEQYF. Incomplete CDR3 DNA: TGCAGTGCTATCGGGGACAGGGGCTCCTACGAG.

Comment on this clone: Read sequence stops 3 residues before the CDR3 end, and the germline J gene provides the missing end. The gene calls are TRBV5-1 and TRBJ2-7; D uncertain. Germline CDR1 SGHRS, CDR2 YFSETQ. Trimming left V 0 bases short and J 6 bases short, with 10 bases between. The CDR3 runs to 13 residues. This CDR3 reads CASSLEGSAEQYF. The DNA read from the CDR3 is TGCGCCAGCAGCTTGGAGGGTTCGGCCGAG.